Listed here is a single TCR beta chain. Germline loops: CDR1 MNHNY, CDR2 SVGAGI (reference sequence). Trimming at V came to 6 bases and at J to 2 bases, leaving 10 bases not matched to a gene. The CDR3 totals 16 residues. The sample originates from a study of T cell changes during pregnancy in multiple sclerosis. Method: immunoSEQ multiplex PCR; TCRdb's copy keeps in-frame clones and lacks some. The sample carries around 80,000 clones, 94% recorded once. The sample in question was peripheral blood, obtained in the second trimester of pregnancy. The receptor comes from a female donor in good health, enrolled as a control in a pregnancy study. The rearrangement joins TRBV6-6 to TRBJ2-1; 7 bases match TRBD1. CDR3 sequence reads: CASRLGRDRAYNEQFF. The CDR3 bases are TGTGCCAGCAGACTAGGCCGGGACAGAGCCTACAATGAGCAGTTCTTC.